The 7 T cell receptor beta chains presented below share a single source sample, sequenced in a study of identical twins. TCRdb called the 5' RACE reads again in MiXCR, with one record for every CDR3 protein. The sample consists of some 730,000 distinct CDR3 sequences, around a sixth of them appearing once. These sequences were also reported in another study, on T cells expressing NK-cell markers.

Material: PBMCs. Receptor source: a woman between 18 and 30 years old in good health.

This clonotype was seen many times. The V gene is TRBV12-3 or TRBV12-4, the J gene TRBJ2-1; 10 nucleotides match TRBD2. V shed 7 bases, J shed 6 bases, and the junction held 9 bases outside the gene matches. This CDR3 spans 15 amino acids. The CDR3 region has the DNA TGTGCCAGCAACCCCGCGGGACTAGCGTTCAATGAGCAGTTCTTC. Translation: CASNPAGLAFNEQFF.

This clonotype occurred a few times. CDR3 DNA sequence: TGTGCCAGCAGGACAGGGGTTAGTACTGAAGCTTTCTTT. Translation gives CASRTGVSTEAFF. The rearrangement uses TRBV12-3 or TRBV12-4 and TRBJ1-1; 8 bases align to TRBD1. The CDR3 extends over 13 amino acids. J gave up 5 bases and V 6 bases, and 5 bases lay outside the gene matches.

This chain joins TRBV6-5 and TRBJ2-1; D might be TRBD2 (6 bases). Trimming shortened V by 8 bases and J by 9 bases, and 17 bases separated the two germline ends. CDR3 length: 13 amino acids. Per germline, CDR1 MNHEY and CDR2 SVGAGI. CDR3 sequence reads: CASGLLAGGEQFF. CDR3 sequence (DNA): TGTGCCAGCGGATTACTAGCAGGAGGTGAGCAGTTCTTC.

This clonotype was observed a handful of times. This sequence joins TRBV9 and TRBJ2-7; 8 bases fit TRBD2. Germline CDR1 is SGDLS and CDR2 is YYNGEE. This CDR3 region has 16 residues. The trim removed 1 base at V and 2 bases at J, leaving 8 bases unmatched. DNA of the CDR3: TGTGCCAGCAGCGTACGGGCGGGGGGAATTCCCTACGAGCAGTACTTC. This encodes CASSVRAGGIPYEQYF.

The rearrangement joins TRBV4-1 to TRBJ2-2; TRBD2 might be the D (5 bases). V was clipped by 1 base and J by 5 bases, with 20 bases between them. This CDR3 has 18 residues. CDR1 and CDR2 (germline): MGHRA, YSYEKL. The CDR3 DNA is TGCGCCAGCAGCCAAGGAGGTGGTCCCGGGGATGCGACCGGGGAGCTGTTTTTT. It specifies CASSQGGGPGDATGELFF.

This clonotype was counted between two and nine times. CDR3 amino acids: CSAIQGVGYEQYF. The CDR3 DNA follows: TGCAGTGCTATCCAGGGGGTGGGGTACGAGCAGTACTTC. The genes are TRBV20-1 and TRBJ2-7; 7 bases match TRBD1. Trimming took 4 bases from V and 4 from J; bases not matched to a gene: 7. CDR1 is DFQATT and CDR2 is SNEGSKA in the germline V gene (reference sequence). The CDR3 loop spans 13 amino acids.

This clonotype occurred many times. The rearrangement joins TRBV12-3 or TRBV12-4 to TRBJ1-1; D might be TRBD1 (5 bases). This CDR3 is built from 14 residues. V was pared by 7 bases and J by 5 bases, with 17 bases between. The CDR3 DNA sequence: TGTGCCAGCAAACTAGGGGAGGGGTTGACTGAAGCTTTCTTT. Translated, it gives CASKLGEGLTEAFF.